This T cell receptor (beta chain) appears in the sequencing data of a study of CD8 T cell repertoires and HIV-1 epitope variants. Clones were sequenced by immunoSEQ multiplex PCR, and TCRdb holds only the in-frame ones, with some missing. The profile shows just over 7,000 clones, more than 55% of them singletons. V lost 6 bases and J lost 1, with 10 bases in between. Looked up from germline, CDR1 is MNHEY and CDR2 is SVGAGI. The CDR3 length is 14 residues. Regarding this clone: As yet, its antigen is unknown.

The TCR sequence derives from a male donor with HIV. The rearrangement joins TRBV6-5 to TRBJ1-5; no firm D call. The specimen sequenced was cultured CD8+ T cells derived from PBMCs. In nucleotides, the CDR3 is TGTGCCAGCAGCCCGGGTTTCAGCAATCAGCCCCAGCATTTT. Translating gives CASSPGFSNQPQHF.